Listed below are T cell receptor beta chains from one sample, sequenced in a study of T-cell memory formation after mild COVID-19. TCRdb used MiXCR to reprocess the 5' RACE reads, holding one entry per CDR3 protein. The table shows fewer than 450,000 distinct CDR3 sequences, with 20% to 25% occurring only once. The sequencing input was PBMCs or a T cell subset sorted from them (not recorded which). Receptor source: an adult woman who had mild COVID-19 (a few samples of this study predate the infection). Cell type and time point are not known. CDR3s include the opening cysteine and the closing phenylalanine or tryptophan. A D gene is named only where the DNA matches it firmly. The size entry is marked missing in some rows and otherwise reads once, few, many or a size class.

V: TRBV15; length: 15; D: -; size: -; J: TRBJ2-1; CDR3: CATSRDLAGSNEQFF; DNA: TGTGCCACCAGCAGAGATCTGGCGGGAAGCAATGAGCAGTTCTTC
V: TRBV12-3/TRBV12-4; length: 14; D: -; size: few; J: TRBJ1-1; CDR3: CASRGTAMNTEAFF; DNA: TGTGCCAGCAGGGGAACAGCAATGAACACTGAAGCTTTCTTT
V: TRBV5-1; length: 13; D: -; size: many; J: TRBJ1-2; CDR3: CASSSDGFYGYTF; DNA: TGCGCCAGCAGCTCGGACGGATTCTATGGCTACACCTTC
V: TRBV29-1; length: 13; D: -; size: few; J: TRBJ1-2; CDR3: CSVGGGSSYGYTF; DNA: TGCAGCGTTGGAGGAGGGTCAAGCTATGGCTACACCTTC
V: TRBV19; length: 13; D: TRBD2; size: -; J: TRBJ2-1; CDR3: CATRTSEKLEQFF; DNA: TGTGCCACCCGGACTAGCGAGAAACTCGAGCAGTTCTTC
V: TRBV7-9; length: 14; D: -; size: few; J: TRBJ2-7; CDR3: CASSEQGGGYEQYF; DNA: TGTGCCAGCAGCGAGCAGGGAGGAGGGTACGAGCAGTACTTC
V: TRBV4-1; length: 16; D: TRBD1; size: -; J: TRBJ1-2; CDR3: CASSPLAGGSMGGYTF; DNA: TGCGCCAGCAGCCCATTGGCAGGGGGTTCGATGGGGGGCTACACCTTC
V: TRBV29-1; length: 13; D: -; size: -; J: TRBJ2-1; CDR3: CSVGDRRLNEQFF; DNA: TGCAGCGTTGGAGACAGGAGACTAAATGAGCAGTTCTTC
V: TRBV5-1; length: 14; D: TRBD1; size: -; J: TRBJ2-2; CDR3: CASSLGQGAGELFF; DNA: TGCGCCAGCAGCTTGGGACAGGGCGCCGGGGAGCTGTTTTTT
V: TRBV19; length: 15; D: TRBD1; size: -; J: TRBJ1-2; CDR3: CASSIPAGTGPGYTF; DNA: TGTGCCAGTAGTATTCCGGCCGGGACAGGGCCTGGCTACACCTTC
V: TRBV21-1; length: 16; D: -; size: few; J: TRBJ2-3; CDR3: CASSKGPTGGTDTQYF; DNA: TGTGCCAGCAGCAAAGGTCCGACAGGTGGCACAGATACGCAGTATTTT
V: TRBV7-6; length: 13; D: -; size: few; J: TRBJ2-7; CDR3: CASSFPQRNEQYF; DNA: TGTGCCAGCAGCTTCCCCCAACGTAACGAGCAGTACTTC
V: TRBV5-6; length: 16; D: TRBD1; size: many; J: TRBJ2-7; CDR3: CASSLGRRTGSYEQYF; DNA: TGTGCCAGCAGCTTGGGGCGGAGGACAGGGTCCTACGAGCAGTACTTC
V: TRBV30; length: 13; D: -; size: -; J: TRBJ2-5; CDR3: CAWSEQGQGTQYF; DNA: TGTGCCTGGAGTGAGCAAGGCCAGGGGACCCAGTACTTC
V: TRBV15; length: 14; D: -; size: few; J: TRBJ2-7; CDR3: CATSRGQVMDEQYF; DNA: TGTGCCACCAGCAGAGGACAGGTTATGGACGAGCAGTACTTC
V: TRBV3-1; length: 14; D: -; size: -; J: TRBJ2-5; CDR3: CASSQEWGKETQYF; DNA: TGTGCCAGCAGCCAAGAGTGGGGGAAAGAGACCCAGTACTTC
V: TRBV4-1; length: 14; D: -; size: -; J: TRBJ2-5; CDR3: CASSQAGIGETQYF; DNA: TGCGCCAGCAGCCAGGCCGGGATCGGCGAGACCCAGTACTTC
V: TRBV4-1; length: 16; D: TRBD2; size: few; J: TRBJ2-3; CDR3: CASSDETSGYTDTQYF; DNA: TGCGCCAGCAGCGACGAGACTAGCGGCTACACAGATACGCAGTATTTT
V: TRBV5-5; length: 15; D: -; size: -; J: TRBJ1-1; CDR3: CASSSGTYMNTEAFF; DNA: TGTGCCAGCAGCTCGGGGACATATATGAACACTGAAGCTTTCTTT
V: TRBV12-3/TRBV12-4; length: 13; D: -; size: -; J: TRBJ1-4; CDR3: CASSLAPGEKLFF; DNA: TGTGCCAGCAGTTTAGCGCCGGGGGAGAAACTGTTTTTT
V: TRBV20-1; length: 17; D: TRBD1; size: few; J: TRBJ2-4; CDR3: CSARDPRQGKAKNIQYF; DNA: TGCAGTGCTAGAGACCCGAGACAGGGGAAGGCCAAAAACATTCAGTACTTC
V: TRBV3-1; length: 15; D: -; size: few; J: TRBJ1-1; CDR3: CASSQGGRLNTEAFF; DNA: TGTGCCAGCAGCCAGGGGGGACGGCTCAACACTGAAGCTTTCTTT
V: TRBV6-5; length: 14; D: -; size: -; J: TRBJ1-1; CDR3: CARSEGHFRTEAFF; DNA: TGTGCCAGAAGTGAGGGACATTTTCGCACTGAAGCTTTCTTT
V: TRBV12-3/TRBV12-4; length: 14; D: TRBD1; size: many; J: TRBJ1-1; CDR3: CASSSRQGGTEAFF; DNA: TGTGCCAGCAGTTCCCGACAGGGCGGGACTGAAGCTTTCTTT
V: TRBV20-1; length: 15; D: TRBD1; size: -; J: TRBJ2-5; CDR3: CSGLRGTGISETQYF; DNA: TGCAGTGGATTAAGGGGGACAGGGATTTCAGAGACCCAGTACTTC
V: TRBV4-1; length: 14; D: -; size: -; J: TRBJ2-2; CDR3: CASSQDGGTGELFF; DNA: TGCGCCAGCAGCCAAGACGGGGGAACCGGGGAGCTGTTTTTT
V: TRBV10-3; length: 15; D: -; size: few; J: TRBJ1-4; CDR3: CAISPGPDSGEKLFF; DNA: TGTGCCATCAGCCCCGGACCCGACAGTGGGGAAAAACTGTTTTTT
V: TRBV7-9; length: 13; D: -; size: few; J: TRBJ2-7; CDR3: CASSPGHSYEQYF; DNA: TGTGCCAGCAGCCCCGGTCACTCCTACGAGCAGTACTTC
V: TRBV6-5; length: 15; D: -; size: few; J: TRBJ1-6; CDR3: CASSYSTGPQSPLHF; DNA: TGTGCCAGCAGTTACTCGACTGGGCCCCAATCACCCCTCCACTTT
V: TRBV4-3; length: 14; D: -; size: few; J: TRBJ1-6; CDR3: CASSQENRDSPLHF; DNA: TGCGCCAGCAGCCAAGAGAACAGGGATTCACCCCTCCACTTT
V: TRBV19; length: 14; D: -; size: -; J: TRBJ2-3; CDR3: CASSLQDGTDTQYF; DNA: TGTGCCAGTAGTCTACAGGACGGCACAGATACGCAGTATTTT
V: TRBV11-2; length: 14; D: -; size: -; J: TRBJ2-7; CDR3: CASSTRISGYEQYF; DNA: TGTGCCAGCAGCACCCGCATTTCAGGCTACGAGCAGTACTTC
V: TRBV20-1; length: 15; D: -; size: few; J: TRBJ2-2; CDR3: CSASHGPANTGELFF; DNA: TGCAGTGCTAGCCACGGGCCCGCGAACACCGGGGAGCTGTTTTTT
V: TRBV15; length: 15; D: -; size: few; J: TRBJ1-5; CDR3: CATSRDHGSNQPQHF; DNA: TGTGCCACCAGCAGAGATCATGGCAGCAATCAGCCCCAGCATTTT
V: TRBV3-1; length: 16; D: TRBD2; size: few; J: TRBJ2-3; CDR3: CASSPRGLATPDTQYF; DNA: TGTGCCAGCAGCCCCCGGGGACTAGCGACCCCAGATACGCAGTATTTT
V: TRBV4-3; length: 17; D: -; size: -; J: TRBJ1-3; CDR3: CASSQEGTRTAGNTIYF; DNA: TGCGCCAGCAGCCAAGAAGGGACCCGGACCGCTGGAAACACCATATATTTT
V: TRBV7-9; length: 11; D: -; size: few; J: TRBJ2-1; CDR3: CASSLEYEQFF; DNA: TGTGCCAGCAGCTTAGAATATGAGCAGTTCTTC
V: TRBV27; length: 14; D: -; size: few; J: TRBJ1-4; CDR3: CASSLSIGSEKLFF; DNA: TGTGCCAGCAGTTTATCAATCGGGTCTGAAAAACTGTTTTTT
V: TRBV6-2/TRBV6-3; length: 12; D: TRBD2; size: few; J: TRBJ2-7; CDR3: CASSYPEREYYF; DNA: TGTGCCAGCAGTTACCCCGAGCGGGAGTATTACTTC
V: TRBV24-1; length: 16; D: TRBD1; size: few; J: TRBJ2-2; CDR3: CATSDTGTGQAGELFF; DNA: TGTGCCACCAGTGATACCGGGACAGGACAAGCCGGGGAGCTGTTTTTT
V: TRBV20-1; length: 16; D: TRBD1; size: -; J: TRBJ1-1; CDR3: CSAYPLGQAPNTEAFF; DNA: TGCAGTGCCTACCCTCTTGGACAGGCTCCGAACACTGAAGCTTTCTTT
V: TRBV7-9; length: 11; D: TRBD2; size: -; J: TRBJ2-1; CDR3: CGSGTYNEQFF; DNA: TGTGGGAGCGGGACCTACAATGAGCAGTTCTTC
V: TRBV15; length: 14; D: -; size: few; J: TRBJ2-5; CDR3: CATSRDRHRETQYF; DNA: TGTGCCACCAGCAGAGATCGTCATAGGGAGACCCAGTACTTC
V: TRBV12-3/TRBV12-4; length: 15; D: TRBD2; size: -; J: TRBJ2-7; CDR3: CASSLSSGGAYEQYF; DNA: TGTGCCAGCAGTTTGTCTAGCGGGGGGGCCTACGAGCAGTACTTC
V: TRBV7-9; length: 17; D: TRBD2; size: -; J: TRBJ2-1; CDR3: CASSLARLAGGYNEQFF; DNA: TGTGCCAGCAGCTTAGCCCGCCTAGCGGGGGGGTACAATGAGCAGTTCTTC
V: TRBV7-9; length: 15; D: TRBD1; size: -; J: TRBJ2-1; CDR3: CASSRGQGGVDEQFF; DNA: TGTGCCAGCAGCCGAGGACAGGGGGGCGTCGATGAGCAGTTCTTC
V: TRBV12-3/TRBV12-4; length: 16; D: -; size: -; J: TRBJ1-1; CDR3: CASSVGQGTWNTEAFF; DNA: TGTGCCAGCAGTGTAGGTCAGGGGACGTGGAACACTGAAGCTTTCTTT
V: TRBV7-2; length: 13; D: TRBD2; size: -; J: TRBJ2-1; CDR3: CASSIRDYNEQFF; DNA: TGTGCCAGCAGCATCCGGGACTATAATGAGCAGTTCTTC
V: TRBV5-4; length: 17; D: TRBD2; size: -; J: TRBJ2-5; CDR3: CASSPPGLAGLQETQYF; DNA: TGTGCCAGCAGCCCCCCTGGGCTAGCGGGCCTTCAAGAGACCCAGTACTTC
V: TRBV6-1; length: 15; D: TRBD2; size: -; J: TRBJ2-3; CDR3: CATPRSAGGPDTQYF; DNA: TGTGCCACCCCTCGCTCGGCGGGGGGCCCAGATACGCAGTATTTT
V: TRBV25-1; length: 15; D: TRBD1; size: -; J: TRBJ1-5; CDR3: CASSGGTGENQPQHF; DNA: TGTGCCAGCAGTGGTGGGACAGGGGAAAATCAGCCCCAGCATTTT
V: TRBV7-9; length: 18; D: TRBD1; size: -; J: TRBJ2-1; CDR3: CASSPLPGTGGLVNEQFF; DNA: TGTGCCAGCAGCCCACTTCCCGGGACAGGGGGCTTGGTCAATGAGCAGTTCTTC
V: TRBV9; length: 17; D: -; size: many; J: TRBJ2-1; CDR3: CASSAQQGHDGYNEQFF; DNA: TGTGCCAGCAGCGCCCAGCAGGGACATGATGGTTACAATGAGCAGTTCTTC
V: TRBV19; length: 16; D: TRBD2; size: -; J: TRBJ2-1; CDR3: CASSGGLAGGMNEQFF; DNA: TGTGCCAGTAGTGGAGGACTAGCGGGAGGAATGAATGAGCAGTTCTTC
V: TRBV5-1; length: 15; D: TRBD1; size: -; J: TRBJ1-1; CDR3: CASSLGRDRASEAFF; DNA: TGCGCCAGCAGCTTGGGCCGGGACAGAGCCTCCGAAGCTTTCTTT
V: TRBV5-4; length: 15; D: -; size: -; J: TRBJ2-7; CDR3: CASSFGLASTYEQYF; DNA: TGTGCCAGCAGCTTCGGACTTGCCTCCACCTACGAGCAGTACTTC
V: TRBV9; length: 14; D: -; size: -; J: TRBJ1-2; CDR3: CASSATGTPYGYTF; DNA: TGTGCCAGCAGCGCTACAGGTACCCCTTATGGCTACACCTTC